This is a list of T cell receptor beta chains from one sample in a study of blood T cell repertoires in COVID-19. Method: immunoSEQ multiplex PCR; TCRdb's copy keeps in-frame clones and lacks some. The sample consists of roughly 90,000 clones, roughly 80% of them appearing once. Sequencing was performed on peripheral blood. These receptors were collected from a woman of 80 years or more with active or convalescent COVID-19. Both conserved end residues are part of each CDR3. A D gene is named only where the DNA matches it firmly. The size entry is marked missing in some rows and otherwise reads once, few, many or a size class.

J gene | V gene | clone size | D gene | CDR3 DNA | CDR3 protein
TRBJ2-7 | TRBV29-1 | NA | NA | TGCAGCGTTGGGAGACTTGGCTCCTACGAGCAGTACTTC | CSVGRLGSYEQYF
TRBJ2-3 | TRBV5-4 | NA | TRBD1 | TGTGCCAGCAGCTTGCAGGGGGCCACAGATACGCAGTATTTT | CASSLQGATDTQYF
TRBJ1-3 | TRBV7-7 | few | NA | TGTGCTAGCAGGGTGGACACCGACTCTGGAAACACCATATATTTT | CASRVDTDSGNTIYF
TRBJ2-2 | TRBV27 | once | TRBD1 | TGTGCCAGCAGGCTCCGGACAGGGTTTACCGGGGAGCTGTTTTTT | CASRLRTGFTGELFF
TRBJ2-7 | TRBV6-5 | NA | NA | TGTGCCAGCAGCCAGACTAGACAGTACGAGCAGTACTTC | CASSQTRQYEQYF
TRBJ2-3 | TRBV19 | NA | TRBD1 | TGTGCCAGCGTGGGACAGGGCGCAGATACGCAGTATTTT | CASVGQGADTQYF
TRBJ2-7 | TRBV6-2/TRBV6-3 | NA | TRBD1 | TGTGCCAGCAGTTACTCGAATCGACAGGGTTGGTCCTACGAGCAGTACTTC | CASSYSNRQGWSYEQYF
TRBJ1-1 | TRBV29-1 | few | NA | TGCAGCGTCAACCCGCAGGGGAATGCTGAAGCTTTCTTT | CSVNPQGNAEAFF
TRBJ2-1 | TRBV7-9 | NA | TRBD2 | TGTGCCAGCAGCTTAAGGGGACTAGAGGTCAATGAGCAGTTCTTC | CASSLRGLEVNEQFF
TRBJ2-1 | TRBV28 | NA | TRBD1 | TGTGCCAGCAGTCCCGGGACAGAATCTTACAATGAGCAGTTCTTC | CASSPGTESYNEQFF
TRBJ1-5 | TRBV19 | few | TRBD1 | TGTGCCAGTAGTATCGGGACAGGGGGCAATCAGCCCCAGCATTTT | CASSIGTGGNQPQHF
TRBJ2-7 | TRBV27 | NA | TRBD1 | TGTGCCAGCAGTTCAGGGGACAGGGTGAGGGAGCAGTACTTC | CASSSGDRVREQYF
TRBJ2-3 | TRBV2 | NA | TRBD2 | TGTGCCAGCAGCAACGCCGGGACTAGTTTAGATACGCAGTATTTT | CASSNAGTSLDTQYF
TRBJ2-7 | TRBV19 | NA | NA | TGTGCCAGTAGTATGGGGTCGGGGTACGAGCAGTACTTC | CASSMGSGYEQYF
TRBJ1-5 | TRBV10-3 | few | NA | TGTGCCATCAGTGAACAGGCTAATCAGCCCCAGCATTTT | CAISEQANQPQHF
TRBJ2-7 | TRBV7-9 | NA | NA | TGTGCCAGCAGCTCCAGGTGGGACGAGCAGTACTTC | CASSSRWDEQYF
TRBJ2-1 | TRBV7-9 | NA | TRBD2 | TGTGCCAGCAGAAAACCACGCGGGGGGGAGTACAATGAGCAGTTCTTC | CASRKPRGGEYNEQFF
TRBJ2-1 | TRBV11-1 | NA | NA | TGTGCCAGCAGCTTGACAGTCGGTGAGCAGTTCTTC | CASSLTVGEQFF
TRBJ2-5 | TRBV5-1 | NA | NA | TGCGCCAGCAGCTTCCTCGGACAGAATCAAGAGACCCAGTACTTC | CASSFLGQNQETQYF
TRBJ2-7 | TRBV18 | few | NA | TGTGCCAGCTCACCATCATCCCCTAGTGCAATCCCCTACGAGCAGTACTTC | CASSPSSPSAIPYEQYF
TRBJ1-5 | TRBV6-1 | NA | NA | TGTGCCAGCAGTGACCATCGACAGTTTAGCAATCAGCCCCAGCATTTT | CASSDHRQFSNQPQHF
TRBJ1-2 | TRBV7-2 | NA | TRBD1 | TGTGCCAGCAGCCCCCGACAGGGCCCCTATGGCTACACCTTC | CASSPRQGPYGYTF
TRBJ1-1 | TRBV2 | NA | TRBD1 | TGTGCCAGCACCAGGGGGCTCCAGAACACTGAAGCTTTCTTT | CASTRGLQNTEAFF
TRBJ2-1 | TRBV6-1 | NA | TRBD2 | TGTGCCAGCAGTGAAGGTATTGGACTAGCGGGGGTTACTGAGCAGTTCTTC | CASSEGIGLAGVTEQFF
TRBJ2-3 | TRBV9 | few | TRBD2 | TGTGCCAGCAGCCTAAGACTAGCGGGCACAGATACGCAGTATTTT | CASSLRLAGTDTQYF
TRBJ2-1 | TRBV30 | few | TRBD2 | TGTGCCTGGGCCGAGGAGGGACTAGTTGGTTACAATGAGCAGTTCTTC | CAWAEEGLVGYNEQFF
TRBJ2-7 | TRBV2 | NA | NA | TGTGCCAGCAGTGAATTGCAGGTTCTTGCCTACGAGCAGTACTTC | CASSELQVLAYEQYF
TRBJ2-3 | TRBV27 | NA | TRBD2 | TGTGCCAGCAGTTTAGGGATAGCGGGAGGGTTGGATACGCAGTATTTT | CASSLGIAGGLDTQYF
TRBJ1-3 | TRBV5-1 | NA | NA | TGCGCCAGCAGCCCGGGGGGACCCGGAAACACCATATATTTT | CASSPGGPGNTIYF
TRBJ2-3 | TRBV19 | NA | NA | TGTGCCAGTAGTATTGATGCGGAGGATTGGGGCACAGATACGCAGTATTTT | CASSIDAEDWGTDTQYF
TRBJ1-5 | TRBV10-3 | NA | NA | TGTGCCATCAGTGGGAAAGACAGTTTCAATCAGCCCCAGCATTTT | CAISGKDSFNQPQHF
TRBJ2-7 | TRBV27 | NA | NA | TGTGCCAGCAGTCTCCGGGAAACAGCCTACGAGCAGTACTTC | CASSLRETAYEQYF
TRBJ2-1 | TRBV6-5 | once | NA | TGTGCCAGCAGTTACGGGACTTCCCAAGGGAATGAGCAGTTCTTC | CASSYGTSQGNEQFF
TRBJ1-4 | TRBV3-1/TRBV3-2 | NA | NA | TGTGCCAGCAGCCCCGGTGCTAATGAAAAACTGTTTTTT | CASSPGANEKLFF
TRBJ1-2 | TRBV5-5 | once | NA | TGTGCCAGCAGCTTGAACAGGGCCTCTAACTATGGCTACACCTTC | CASSLNRASNYGYTF
TRBJ1-6 | TRBV15 | NA | NA | TGTGCCACCAGCAGAGATCCGAGTCTGATGTCACCCCTCCACTTT | CATSRDPSLMSPLHF
TRBJ1-3 | TRBV24-1 | NA | NA | TGTGCCACCTCTCCCGCAGGGGATGCTGGAAACACCATATATTTT | CATSPAGDAGNTIYF
TRBJ2-7 | TRBV6-5 | NA | NA | TGTGCCAGCACCGTCACGACAGGAAGCGGCGAGCAGTACTTC | CASTVTTGSGEQYF
TRBJ1-2 | TRBV5-6 | NA | NA | TGTGCCAGCAGCCCGCAGGTTAACTATGGCTACACCTTC | CASSPQVNYGYTF
TRBJ1-6 | TRBV12-3/TRBV12-4 | few | NA | TGTGCCAGCACCGCGTATAATTCACCCCTCCACTTT | CASTAYNSPLHF
TRBJ2-1 | TRBV7-2 | NA | TRBD2 | TGTGCCAGCACCTTTAGCGGGATGGGGTACAATGAGCAGTTCTTC | CASTFSGMGYNEQFF
TRBJ1-2 | TRBV2 | NA | NA | TGTGCCAGCAACGCGTTAACTTATGGCTACACCTTC | CASNALTYGYTF
TRBJ1-6 | TRBV23-1 | NA | NA | TGCGCCAGCAGTCCTAAAGGGCTTTACAGGGTCAGGGGTTCACCCCTCCACTTT | CASSPKGLYRVRGSPLHF
TRBJ2-5 | TRBV15 | NA | NA | TGTGCCACCAGCAGAGGCCGTGGGGCGCTGGAGACCCAGTACTTC | CATSRGRGALETQYF
TRBJ2-3 | TRBV12-5 | NA | NA | TGTGCTAGTGGTACCGAGGATACGCAGTATTTT | CASGTEDTQYF
TRBJ2-2 | TRBV18 | NA | NA | TGTGCCAGCTCACCACGCAACGGGGACACCGGGGAGCTGTTTTTT | CASSPRNGDTGELFF
TRBJ1-4 | TRBV5-8 | NA | NA | TGTGCCAGCAGCCGCGGAGGTACTGAAAAACTGTTTTTT | CASSRGGTEKLFF